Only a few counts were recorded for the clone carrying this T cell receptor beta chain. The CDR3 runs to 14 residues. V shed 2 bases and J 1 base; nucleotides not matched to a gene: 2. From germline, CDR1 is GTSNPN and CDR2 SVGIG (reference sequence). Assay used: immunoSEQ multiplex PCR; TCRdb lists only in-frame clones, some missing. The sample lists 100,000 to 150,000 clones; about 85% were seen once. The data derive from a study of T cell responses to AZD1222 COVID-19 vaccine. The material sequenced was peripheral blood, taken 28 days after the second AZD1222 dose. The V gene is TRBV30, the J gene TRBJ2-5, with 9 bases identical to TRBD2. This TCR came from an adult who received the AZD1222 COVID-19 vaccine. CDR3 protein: CAWSSSGAQETQYF. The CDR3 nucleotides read TGTGCCTGGAGTTCTAGCGGGGCCCAAGAGACCCAGTACTTC.